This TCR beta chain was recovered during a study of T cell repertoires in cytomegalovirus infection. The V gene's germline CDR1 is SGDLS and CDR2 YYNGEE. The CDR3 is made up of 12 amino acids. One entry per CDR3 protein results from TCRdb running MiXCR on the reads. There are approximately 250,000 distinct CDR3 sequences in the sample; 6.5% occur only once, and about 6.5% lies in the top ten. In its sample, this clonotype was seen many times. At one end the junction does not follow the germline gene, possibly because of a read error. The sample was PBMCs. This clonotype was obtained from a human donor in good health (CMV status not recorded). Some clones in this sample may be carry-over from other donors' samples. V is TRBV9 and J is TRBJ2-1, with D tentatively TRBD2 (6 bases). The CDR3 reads CASSVGEEPKVF. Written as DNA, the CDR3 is TGTGCCAGCAGCGTAGGGGAGGAGCCTAAGGTCTTC.